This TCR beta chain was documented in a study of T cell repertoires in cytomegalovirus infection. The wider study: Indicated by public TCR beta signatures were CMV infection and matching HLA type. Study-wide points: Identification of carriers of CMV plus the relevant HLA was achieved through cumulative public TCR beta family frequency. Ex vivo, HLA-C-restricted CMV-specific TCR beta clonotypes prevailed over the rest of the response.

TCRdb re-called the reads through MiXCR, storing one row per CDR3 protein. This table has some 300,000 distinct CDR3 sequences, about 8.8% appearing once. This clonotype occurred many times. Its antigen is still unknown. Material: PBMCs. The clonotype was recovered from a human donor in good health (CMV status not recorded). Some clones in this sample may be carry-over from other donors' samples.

The CDR3 reads CASSPQGAGSHEQYF. CDR3 coding DNA: TGTGCCAGCAGTCCTCAAGGGGCGGGGTCCCACGAGCAGTACTTC. The chain employs TRBV6-5 and TRBJ2-7; weak D call: TRBD2 (6 bases). The V end lost 5 bases, the J end lost 5 bases, and 19 bases lay between the germline ends. The CDR3 contains 15 residues. Germline V gives CDR1 MNHEY, CDR2 SVGAGI.